The rows below give T cell receptor beta chains drawn from one sample of a study of blood T cells in healthy people across ages. One entry per CDR3 protein, called by TCRdb with MiXCR from the 5' RACE reads. The data show roughly 1,800,000 distinct CDR3 sequences, approximately 50% seen once. The specimen was blood. These receptors came from a woman in her thirties or forties in good health. Both conserved end residues are part of each CDR3. The D gene is left open where the match is weak. Some rows mark clone size as missing; the rest say once, few, many or name a class of expanded clone.

J gene: TRBJ1-5; V gene: TRBV7-2; clone size: NA; D gene: NA; CDR3 protein: CASSPGVEGGLPMQPQHF; CDR3 DNA: TGTGCCAGCAGCCCCGGCGTGGAAGGGGGACTACCAATGCAGCCCCAGCATTTT
J gene: TRBJ2-1; V gene: TRBV6-2/TRBV6-3; clone size: NA; D gene: NA; CDR3 protein: CASSLAGYYNEQFF; CDR3 DNA: TGTGCCAGCAGTTTGGCGGGGTATTACAATGAGCAGTTCTTC
J gene: TRBJ1-2; V gene: TRBV29-1; clone size: NA; D gene: NA; CDR3 protein: CSVVPTGNYGYTF; CDR3 DNA: TGCAGCGTTGTTCCGACAGGAAACTATGGCTACACCTTC
J gene: TRBJ1-2; V gene: TRBV21-1; clone size: once; D gene: NA; CDR3 protein: CASSLSGRVAPYGYTF; CDR3 DNA: TGTGCCAGCAGCCTCTCGGGGAGGGTGGCCCCCTATGGCTACACCTTC
J gene: TRBJ2-3; V gene: TRBV4-2; clone size: NA; D gene: NA; CDR3 protein: CASSPQSTSTDTQYF; CDR3 DNA: TGTGCCAGCAGCCCTCAGAGCACTAGCACAGATACGCAGTATTTT
J gene: TRBJ2-7; V gene: TRBV7-2; clone size: NA; D gene: TRBD2; CDR3 protein: CASSLETSGGPGPYEQYF; CDR3 DNA: TGTGCCAGCAGCCTAGAGACTAGCGGGGGGCCTGGGCCCTACGAGCAGTACTTC
J gene: TRBJ2-5; V gene: TRBV20-1; clone size: NA; D gene: TRBD1; CDR3 protein: CSVPRDRKETQYF; CDR3 DNA: TGCAGTGTACCCCGGGACAGGAAAGAGACCCAGTACTTC
J gene: TRBJ2-1; V gene: TRBV10-3; clone size: NA; D gene: NA; CDR3 protein: CAISGSTGKASGEQFF; CDR3 DNA: TGTGCCATCAGTGGTTCGACAGGTAAGGCGAGTGGTGAGCAGTTCTTC
J gene: TRBJ2-3; V gene: TRBV6-1; clone size: NA; D gene: TRBD2; CDR3 protein: CASSDYGGEITDTQYF; CDR3 DNA: TGTGCCAGCAGTGACTACGGGGGGGAGATCACAGATACGCAGTATTTT
J gene: TRBJ2-7; V gene: TRBV7-2; clone size: NA; D gene: TRBD1; CDR3 protein: CASSPLKGAHEQYF; CDR3 DNA: TGTGCCAGCAGCCCGTTGAAGGGGGCCCACGAGCAGTACTTC
J gene: TRBJ2-5; V gene: TRBV6-1; clone size: NA; D gene: NA; CDR3 protein: CASSERAGQETQYF; CDR3 DNA: TGTGCCAGCAGTGAGCGAGCGGGCCAAGAGACCCAGTACTTC
J gene: TRBJ1-1; V gene: TRBV12-3/TRBV12-4; clone size: NA; D gene: NA; CDR3 protein: CASSPRDWGGNTEAFF; CDR3 DNA: TGTGCCAGCAGTCCACGAGACTGGGGTGGGAACACTGAAGCTTTCTTT
J gene: TRBJ2-1; V gene: TRBV28; clone size: NA; D gene: NA; CDR3 protein: CASSLNGMQFF; CDR3 DNA: TGTGCCAGCAGTTTAAATGGGATGCAGTTCTTC
J gene: TRBJ1-2; V gene: TRBV9; clone size: NA; D gene: TRBD1; CDR3 protein: CASSLRQGWYGYTF; CDR3 DNA: TGTGCCAGCAGCCTACGACAGGGGTGGTATGGCTACACCTTC
J gene: TRBJ2-5; V gene: TRBV11-2; clone size: NA; D gene: TRBD2; CDR3 protein: CAGSPTSGGVKTQYF; CDR3 DNA: TGTGCCGGCAGCCCGACTAGCGGGGGTGTGAAGACCCAGTACTTC
J gene: TRBJ2-5; V gene: TRBV12-3/TRBV12-4; clone size: few; D gene: TRBD1; CDR3 protein: CASRSSWSTGKDNQETQYF; CDR3 DNA: TGTGCCAGCAGGTCCAGTTGGTCGACAGGGAAGGATAACCAAGAGACCCAGTACTTC
J gene: TRBJ2-7; V gene: TRBV19; clone size: once; D gene: NA; CDR3 protein: CASTPVDIHEQYF; CDR3 DNA: TGTGCCAGTACCCCGGTGGACATACACGAGCAGTACTTC
J gene: TRBJ2-7; V gene: TRBV6-5; clone size: few; D gene: TRBD1; CDR3 protein: CASSYYPDRAYEQYF; CDR3 DNA: TGTGCCAGCAGTTATTACCCCGACAGGGCATACGAGCAGTACTTC
J gene: TRBJ2-1; V gene: TRBV10-3; clone size: NA; D gene: NA; CDR3 protein: CAISEESVGLRNEQFF; CDR3 DNA: TGTGCCATCAGCGAGGAGTCTGTAGGCCTTCGCAATGAGCAGTTCTTC
J gene: TRBJ2-4; V gene: TRBV6-2/TRBV6-3; clone size: few; D gene: NA; CDR3 protein: CATKGTSKNIQYF; CDR3 DNA: TGTGCCACCAAAGGAACGTCCAAAAACATTCAGTACTTC
J gene: TRBJ2-3; V gene: TRBV5-1; clone size: NA; D gene: NA; CDR3 protein: CASSFGTTGTDTQYF; CDR3 DNA: TGCGCCAGCAGCTTCGGGACGACCGGCACAGATACGCAGTATTTT
J gene: TRBJ2-4; V gene: TRBV14; clone size: NA; D gene: NA; CDR3 protein: CAGSHTHARAKNIQYF; CDR3 DNA: TGTGCCGGCAGCCACACACACGCTAGAGCCAAAAACATTCAGTACTTC
J gene: TRBJ2-2; V gene: TRBV3-1; clone size: NA; D gene: NA; CDR3 protein: CASSQEHPQGELFF; CDR3 DNA: TGTGCCAGCAGCCAAGAACACCCCCAAGGGGAGCTGTTTTTT
J gene: TRBJ2-7; V gene: TRBV7-8; clone size: NA; D gene: TRBD1; CDR3 protein: CASSLQVTGKSYEQYF; CDR3 DNA: TGTGCCAGCAGCTTACAAGTGACAGGGAAGTCCTACGAGCAGTACTTC
J gene: TRBJ2-5; V gene: TRBV9; clone size: NA; D gene: TRBD2; CDR3 protein: CASSGSSGYETQYF; CDR3 DNA: TGTGCCAGCAGCGGGTCTAGCGGGTACGAGACCCAGTACTTC
J gene: TRBJ2-3; V gene: TRBV14; clone size: NA; D gene: NA; CDR3 protein: CASSQVGAAYQYF; CDR3 DNA: TGTGCCAGCAGCCAAGTCGGGGCGGCCTATCAGTATTTT
J gene: TRBJ2-3; V gene: TRBV29-1; clone size: NA; D gene: TRBD2; CDR3 protein: CSVVDPGLAGALSDTQYF; CDR3 DNA: TGCAGCGTTGTAGACCCTGGACTAGCGGGGGCCCTGTCAGATACGCAGTATTTT
J gene: TRBJ2-7; V gene: TRBV29-1; clone size: many; D gene: TRBD2; CDR3 protein: CSVEDPTSGGGNGEQYF; CDR3 DNA: TGCAGCGTTGAAGACCCTACTAGCGGGGGAGGAAATGGCGAGCAGTACTTC
J gene: TRBJ2-3; V gene: TRBV18; clone size: few; D gene: NA; CDR3 protein: CASSRVGRTDTQYF; CDR3 DNA: TGTGCCAGCTCACGAGTGGGGAGAACAGATACGCAGTATTTT
J gene: TRBJ2-7; V gene: TRBV7-2; clone size: NA; D gene: TRBD2; CDR3 protein: CASSSLAGWANSYEQYF; CDR3 DNA: TGTGCCAGCAGCTCTCTAGCGGGATGGGCAAACTCCTACGAGCAGTACTTC
J gene: TRBJ2-3; V gene: TRBV27; clone size: NA; D gene: NA; CDR3 protein: CASRGQTSTDTQYF; CDR3 DNA: TGTGCCAGCAGAGGACAGACTAGCACAGATACGCAGTATTTT
J gene: TRBJ2-1; V gene: TRBV28; clone size: NA; D gene: NA; CDR3 protein: CASSLWAGTSSYNEQFF; CDR3 DNA: TGTGCCAGCAGTTTATGGGCGGGGACGAGCTCCTACAATGAGCAGTTCTTC
J gene: TRBJ2-7; V gene: TRBV6-2/TRBV6-3; clone size: once; D gene: NA; CDR3 protein: CAGSYPDGSAYEQYF; CDR3 DNA: TGTGCCGGCAGTTACCCGGACGGATCAGCCTACGAGCAGTACTTC